This T cell receptor (beta chain) emerged from a study of blood T cell repertoires in COVID-19. Background on the study: COVID-19 samples, acute and convalescent, were from the United States, Italy and Spain. PBMCs, B-cell-depleted T cells, or T cells were the source of the cDNA or gDNA that made up the material.

With V trimmed by 2 bases and J by 7 bases, 8 bases remained unmatched. The germline V gene encodes CDR1 KGHDR and CDR2 SFDVKD. The CDR3 is made up of 17 amino acids. Original processing notes: Researchers report that nucleated cell counts were estimated from reference gene primer amplification. Libraries were prepared by immunoSEQ multiplex PCR; TCRdb keeps only in-frame clonotypes and omits some of them. That table gives V, J and clone size, and the DNA gave D and trimming. The repertoire holds about 210,000 clones, with about 80% as singletons. This chain links TRBV24-1 with TRBJ2-1; TRBD2 matches at 12 bases. Sequencing used peripheral blood. The source is a woman aged 35 to 49 with active or convalescent COVID-19. In nucleotides, the CDR3 is TGTGCCACCAGTGATTCCCTAGCGGGAGGGGTAGAGAATGAGCAGTTCTTC. It codes for CATSDSLAGGVENEQFF.